One and the same sample provided the 6 T cell receptor beta chains below, sequenced in a study of beta chain features in type 1 diabetes. Since all of the isolated RNA was reverse transcribed, expressed TCRB transcripts were what got sequenced. Sequencing used immunoSEQ multiplex PCR; TCRdb keeps in-frame clones, though not all of them. The sample comprises 350,000 or so clones, around 20% of which are singletons, and 0.044% rests with the top ten. Sequenced: naive CD4+ T cells from blood. The receptor source for this set is a woman in her late teens or twenties in good health.

This clone was counted a few times. DNA for the CDR3: TGTGCCTGGAGTGTGGGCAATGGCTACACCTTC. Translating gives CAWSVGNGYTF. This chain uses TRBV30 with TRBJ1-2; the D is unclear. The CDR3 runs 11 residues. Germline values: CDR1 GTSNPN, CDR2 SVGIG (reference sequence). V lost 0 bases and J 6 bases, leaving 5 bases between the germline ends.

The rearrangement joins TRBV6-5 to TRBJ2-3, with a weak D call TRBD2 (5 bases). The CDR3 loop spans 16 amino acids. The ends were cut back, 2 bases at V and 7 bases at J, with 19 bases in the middle. The germline gives CDR1 MNHEY, CDR2 SVGAGI. CDR3 protein: CASSYVRSGVGNTQYF. The CDR3 DNA reads TGTGCCAGCAGTTACGTTCGCTCCGGGGTCGGGAATACGCAGTATTTT.

The rearrangement links TRBV30 to TRBJ1-6; 10 nucleotides align to TRBD1. Germline V gives CDR1 GTSNPN, CDR2 SVGIG (reference sequence). The CDR3 totals 16 residues. The J segment lost 8 bases and the V segment lost 3 bases, leaving 10 bases of the junction unmatched. The DNA of the CDR3 is TGTGCCTGGAGCGAAGGGACAGGGGCTTCCCATTCACCCCTCCACTTT. Its protein product is CAWSEGTGASHSPLHF.

This clone was counted a few times. The chain has TRBV7-2 and TRBJ2-3, with D maybe TRBD1 (5 bases). The ends were cut back, 5 bases at V and 6 bases at J, with 21 bases in the middle. CDR3 length equals 16 residues. Germline V gene data show CDR1 as SGHTA and CDR2 as FQGNSA. In DNA form, the CDR3 reads TGTGCCAGCAGCAACTATGCGGCAGGGTTAGTCGATACGCAGTATTTT. This translates into CASSNYAAGLVDTQYF.

The chain uses TRBV5-1 and TRBJ2-1, with 9 bases lining up with TRBD2. Germline CDR1 reads SGHRS; CDR2 reads YFSETQ. The CDR3 has 15 residues. J lost 0 bases, V lost 8 bases, and 6 bases had no gene match. This chain's CDR3 is CASHHSGSSYNEQFF. CDR3 nucleotides: TGCGCCAGTCACCATAGCGGGAGCTCCTACAATGAGCAGTTCTTC.

This sequence joins TRBV7-3 and TRBJ1-1, with 7 bases that match TRBD1. V shed 5 bases, J shed 5 bases, and the junction held 11 bases outside the gene matches. CDR3 length: 15 amino acids. Germline CDR1 SGHTA, CDR2 FQGTGA. The DNA of the CDR3 is TGTGCCAGCAGCACCTCCGACAGGGCTGGAACTGAAGCTTTCTTT. Its protein product is CASSTSDRAGTEAFF.